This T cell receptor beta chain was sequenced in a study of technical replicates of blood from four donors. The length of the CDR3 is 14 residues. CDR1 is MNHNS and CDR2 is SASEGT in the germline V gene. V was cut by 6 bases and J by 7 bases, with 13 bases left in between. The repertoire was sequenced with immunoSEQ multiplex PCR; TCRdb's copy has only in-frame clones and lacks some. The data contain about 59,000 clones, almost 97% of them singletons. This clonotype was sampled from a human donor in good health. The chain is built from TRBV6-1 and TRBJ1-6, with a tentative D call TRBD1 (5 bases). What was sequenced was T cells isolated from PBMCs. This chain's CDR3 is CASRTGGTNSPLHF. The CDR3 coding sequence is TGTGCCAGCAGGACCGGGGGAACAAATTCACCCCTCCACTTT.